The 16 T cell receptor beta chains below were found in one sample sequenced in a study of cytomegalovirus exposure and HLA in healthy donors. The PCR used 60 Vbeta and 13 Jbeta primers. Here immunoSEQ multiplex PCR was the method, and the copy in TCRdb shows in-frame clones only, minus some. Here the sample spans roughly 150,000 clones, around 75% being singletons. Sequencing was carried out using PBMCs. The receptors were sampled from a man aged 18-30 years in good health and CMV-seronegative.

The V call is TRBV5-1, the J call TRBJ2-5; D is unclear. The CDR3 consists of 12 residues. Trimming stripped 3 bases from V and 1 base from J, with 4 bases between. Germline values: CDR1 SGHRS, CDR2 YFSETQ. CDR3 sequence reads: CASSSGQETQYF. The CDR3 region has the DNA TGCGCCAGCAGCTCAGGCCAAGAGACCCAGTACTTC.

V is TRBV7-9 and J is TRBJ2-3, with 9 positions matching TRBD2. This CDR3 is 16 amino acids long. Germline loops: CDR1 SEHNR, CDR2 FQNEAQ (reference sequence). V lost 2 bases to trimming and J lost 2 bases; unmatched junction nucleotides: 5. CDR3 sequence (DNA): TGTGCCAGCAGCTTATTTATAGCGGGGGACACAGATACGCAGTATTTT. Its protein is CASSLFIAGDTDTQYF.

This clone was seen once. The chain joins TRBV4-3 to TRBJ2-4, with 7 bases aligning to TRBD2. Germline-derived CDR1 and CDR2 are LGHNA and YSLEER. The V gene end was trimmed by 0 bases and the J gene end by 9 bases; junction bases not matched to a gene: 20. This CDR3 region has 19 residues. The CDR3 nucleotides are TGCGCCAGCAGCCAAGAGGGCCGCCCCAGTGCGGGGGTAGGGGCCATTCAGTACTTC. Translation: CASSQEGRPSAGVGAIQYF.

V gene TRBV6-5 combines with J gene TRBJ1-2, with 9 bases that match TRBD1. Germline loops: CDR1 MNHEY, CDR2 SVGAGI. The CDR3 consists of 13 residues. With V trimmed by 8 bases and J by 5 bases, 6 bases remained unmatched. The CDR3 DNA reads as TGTGCCAGCGGGGACAGGGAGTTATATGGCTACACCTTC. Translated, it gives CASGDRELYGYTF.

The V call is TRBV19, the J call TRBJ2-7; 9 nucleotides agree with TRBD2. The CDR3 is made up of 15 amino acids. Trimming took 5 bases from V and 3 from J; bases not matched to a gene: 8. In germline, CDR1 is LNHDA, CDR2 SQIVND (reference sequence). The CDR3 DNA follows: TGTGCCAGTAGTCCTCTCGGACTAGCGAGCTACGAGCAGTACTTC. This codes for CASSPLGLASYEQYF.

The V gene is TRBV5-4, the J gene TRBJ2-3, with D unresolved. Germline CDR1 SGHNT, CDR2 YYREEE (reference sequence). CDR3 length: 16 amino acids. V lost 1 base to trimming and J lost 2 bases, with 14 bases between them. The CDR3 DNA sequence: TGTGCCAGCAGCTTGAAAAATTGGCAGAACACAGATACGCAGTATTTT. Translating it yields CASSLKNWQNTDTQYF.

The chain has TRBV11-3 and TRBJ2-1; maybe TRBD2 (6 bases). The CDR3 spans 13 residues. Trimming shortened V by 3 bases and J by 8 bases, and 11 bases separated the two germline ends. Germline lookup yields CDR1 SGHNT and CDR2 YENEEA. The CDR3 region is CASSFGPSDEQFF. The CDR3 coding sequence is TGTGCCAGCAGCTTTGGTCCTAGCGATGAGCAGTTCTTC.

The gene calls are TRBV4-1 and TRBJ1-5; D unclear. CDR1 is MGHRA, CDR2 YSYEKL, per germline. The CDR3 spans 17 residues. Trimming took 0 bases from V and 3 from J, leaving 15 bases between them. The CDR3 nucleotides read TGCGCCAGCAGCCAAGATGCAGCCGCGAGGGTCAATCAGCCCCAGCATTTT. It encodes CASSQDAAARVNQPQHF.

This chain joins TRBV2 and TRBJ1-5, with 8 bases fitting TRBD1. The CDR3 has 14 amino acids. Trimming cost V 6 bases and J 5 bases; bases outside gene matches: 6. Germline loops: CDR1 SNHLY, CDR2 FYNNEI. DNA for the CDR3: TGTGCCAGCAGGAAGGACAGGGCTGATCAGCCCCAGCATTTT. Its protein is CASRKDRADQPQHF.

This clone has just one count. The rearrangement joins TRBV5-4 to TRBJ2-7, with TRBD1 identical over 12 bases. The ends lost 4 bases at V and 4 bases at J; junction bases unmatched: 6. Germline loops: CDR1 SGHNT, CDR2 YYREEE (reference sequence). This CDR3 has 15 amino acids. CDR3 protein: CASSSGTGGWYEQYF. CDR3 coding DNA: TGTGCCAGCAGCAGCGGGACAGGGGGCTGGTACGAGCAGTACTTC.

This clone showed up just a few times. The chain recombines TRBV6-1 with TRBJ2-3, with D perhaps matching TRBD1 (6 bases). There are 14 residues in the CDR3. Germline V CDR1 and CDR2: MNHNS, SASEGT. The V end was cut by 7 bases, the J end by 2 bases, with 13 bases between. The CDR3, as DNA: TGTGCCAGCACCTACGGACAGAACACAGATACGCAGTATTTT. Amino acids: CASTYGQNTDTQYF.

This chain links TRBV5-8 with TRBJ2-7; weak D call: TRBD1 (6 bases). The germline V gene encodes CDR1 SGHTS and CDR2 YDEGEE. The germline V and J ends were trimmed by 4 bases and 3 bases, with 11 bases remaining between them. The CDR3 contains 13 residues. This chain's CDR3 is CASSPLRGYEQYF. CDR3 DNA: TGTGCCAGCAGCCCACTCAGGGGCTACGAGCAGTACTTC.

The V gene is TRBV2, the J gene TRBJ1-4; perhaps TRBD1 as D (5 bases). Trimming removed 10 bases from V and 4 bases from J, with 13 bases in between. Germline loops: CDR1 SNHLY, CDR2 FYNNEI. This CDR3 is 13 amino acids long. CDR3 bases: TGTGCCACCACCGACAGCCATAATGAAAAACTGTTTTTT. Translated, it gives CATTDSHNEKLFF.

The V call is TRBV5-1, the J call TRBJ1-4; 8 bases are shared with TRBD1. This CDR3 has 16 amino acids. CDR1 and CDR2 from the germline V gene are SGHRS and YFSETQ. Germline trimming cut 0 bases from V and 8 bases from J; bases unmatched to any gene: 9. CDR3 DNA: TGCGCCAGCAGCTTGGCTTCAGGGGGCGCGTGGGAAAAACTGTTTTTT. Translated: CASSLASGGAWEKLFF.

V is TRBV9 and J is TRBJ2-1; possible D gene TRBD2, 6 bases. CDR3 length: 15 amino acids. Germline CDR1 reads SGDLS; CDR2 reads YYNGEE. V gave up 0 bases and J gave up 2 bases, with 9 bases separating them. The CDR3 DNA sequence: TGTGCCAGCAGCGTAGGGGGACTCACCTACAATGAGCAGTTCTTC. Its protein is CASSVGGLTYNEQFF.

The chain links TRBV5-6 to TRBJ1-4; the D is unclear. The CDR3 sequence is 14 residues long. V was pared by 4 bases and J by 10 bases, with 17 bases between. From germline, CDR1 is SGHDT and CDR2 YYEEEE. CDR3 DNA sequence: TGTGCCAGCAGCCTGACACAAATGGCCGGAAAACTGTTTTTT. Protein: CASSLTQMAGKLFF.